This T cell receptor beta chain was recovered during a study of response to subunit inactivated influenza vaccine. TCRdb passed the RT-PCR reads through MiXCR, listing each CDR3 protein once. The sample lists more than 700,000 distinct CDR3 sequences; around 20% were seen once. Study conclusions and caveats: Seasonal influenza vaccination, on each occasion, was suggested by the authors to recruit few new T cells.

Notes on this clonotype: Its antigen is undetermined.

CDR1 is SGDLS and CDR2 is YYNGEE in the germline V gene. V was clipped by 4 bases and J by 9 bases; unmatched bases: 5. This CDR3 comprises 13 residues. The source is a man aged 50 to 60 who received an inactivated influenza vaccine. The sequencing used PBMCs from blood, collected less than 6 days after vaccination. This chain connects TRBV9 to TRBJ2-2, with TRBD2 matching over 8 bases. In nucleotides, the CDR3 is TGTGCCAGCAGCCCCGGGGGGGAACGGGAGCTGTTTTTT. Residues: CASSPGGERELFF.